The 23 T cell receptor beta chains presented below share a single source sample, sequenced in a study of blood T cell repertoires in COVID-19. The data were produced by immunoSEQ multiplex PCR, yet TCRdb's version contains in-frame clones alone and is incomplete. The data hold roughly 480,000 clones, with 89% observed a single time. Sequencing input: peripheral blood. The receptors come from a young man with COVID-19, enrolled during active disease.

This chain links TRBV2 with TRBJ2-2, with D unresolved. Germline CDR1 is SNHLY and CDR2 is FYNNEI. The ends were cut back, 1 base at V and 0 bases at J, with 6 bases in the middle. CDR3 size: 15 residues. The CDR3 region is CASSEDTPNTGELFF. CDR3 DNA sequence: TGTGCCAGCAGTGAAGACACACCGAACACCGGGGAGCTGTTTTTT.

The count of this clone is one. The chain uses TRBV19 and TRBJ2-7; a possible D gene is TRBD2 (5 bases). Germline V gene data show CDR1 as LNHDA and CDR2 as SQIVND (reference sequence). V lost 5 bases to trimming and J lost 2 bases, with 16 bases between them. The CDR3 has 15 residues. CDR3 DNA: TGTGCCAGTAGTCCCCCGGGAAGAGGAACCTACGAGCAGTACTTC. Translated, it gives CASSPPGRGTYEQYF.

As concerns this clone: The same CDR3 arises from other DNA sequences in this sample as well. The gene calls are TRBV12-3 or TRBV12-4 and TRBJ2-7; 10 nucleotides match TRBD1. V shed 4 bases and J 3 bases; nucleotides not matched to a gene: 0. CDR3 length: 13 residues. CDR3 sequence: CASSWDRGYEQYF. CDR3 DNA sequence: TGTGCCAGCAGTTGGGACAGGGGCTACGAGCAGTACTTC.

The chain carries TRBV12-3 or TRBV12-4 and TRBJ2-7, with TRBD2 matching 13 bases. The CDR3 covers 13 residues. V was pared by 6 bases and J by 8 bases, with 4 bases of the junction left unmatched. CDR3 nucleotide sequence: TGTGCCAGCAGAAGGACTAGCGGGGGACAGCAGTACTTC. Its protein is CASRRTSGGQQYF.

The chain combines TRBV5-5 with TRBJ2-3; D possibly corresponds to TRBD2 (5 bases). V lost 3 bases, J lost 2 bases, and 13 bases lay in between. CDR1 SGHKS and CDR2 YYEKEE come from the germline V gene (reference sequence). The length of the CDR3 is 15 residues. The CDR3 loop reads CASSYFSGATDTQYF. Here the CDR3 DNA reads TGTGCCAGCAGCTACTTCAGCGGAGCCACAGATACGCAGTATTTT.

This clone was found once. The chain uses TRBV18 and TRBJ2-7; possibly TRBD2 for D (5 bases). Trimming stripped 4 bases from V and 5 bases from J, with 12 bases between. The germline V gene has CDR1 KGHSH and CDR2 LQKENI. CDR3 length: 13 residues. The chain's CDR3 is CASSLYNSDEQYF. For the CDR3, the DNA is TGTGCCAGCTCACTCTATAATAGCGACGAGCAGTACTTC.

The chain has TRBV4-1 and TRBJ2-1, with 7 bases lining up with TRBD1. The V and J ends lost 5 bases and 3 bases, in that order; junction bases with no gene match: 4. This CDR3 spans 14 amino acids. Germline CDR1 reads MGHRA; CDR2 reads YSYEKL. This CDR3 reads CASSIDRDYNEQFF. The CDR3 region has the DNA TGCGCCAGCAGCATTGACAGGGACTACAATGAGCAGTTCTTC.

In this sample, this clone turned up a few times. V usage is TRBV5-1 and J usage is TRBJ1-3; D might be TRBD1 (5 bases). The CDR3 covers 15 residues. Germline V lookup: CDR1 SGHRS, CDR2 YFSETQ. V was trimmed by 0 bases and J by 0 bases, leaving 7 bases between them. In DNA form, the CDR3 reads TGCGCCAGCAGCTTGGATGGGGCCTCTGGAAACACCATATATTTT. The encoded protein is CASSLDGASGNTIYF.

V usage is TRBV5-5 and J usage is TRBJ2-3; maybe TRBD2 (5 bases). CDR1 SGHKS and CDR2 YYEKEE come from the germline V gene (reference sequence). V was pared by 0 bases and J by 6 bases, with 11 bases between. This CDR3 has 14 amino acids. CDR3 protein: CASSLGRSSDTQYF. The CDR3 DNA follows: TGTGCCAGCAGCTTGGGGAGGTCAAGCGATACGCAGTATTTT.

The chain is built from TRBV5-4 and TRBJ2-5, with no clear D. Trimming shortened V by 6 bases and J by 0 bases, and 15 bases separated the two germline ends. The CDR3 has 15 amino acids. CDR1 and CDR2 (germline): SGHNT, YYREEE (reference sequence). CDR3 DNA: TGTGCCAGCACATTTTCGAACGGTAACCAAGAGACCCAGTACTTC. It yields the protein CASTFSNGNQETQYF. The full variable domain, rest sourced from reference TRBV5-4 and TRBJ2-5, is ETGVTQSPTHLIKTRGQQVTLRCSSQSGHNTVSWYQQALGQGPQFIFQYYREEENGRGNFPPRFSGLQFPNYSSELNVNALELDDSALYLCASTFSNGNQETQYFGPGTRLLVL.

This chain links TRBV15 with TRBJ2-7, with D possibly matching TRBD2 (6 bases). The V and J ends lost 1 base and 0 bases respectively, with 13 bases between them. CDR1 LNHNV and CDR2 YYDKDF come from the germline V gene (reference sequence). The CDR3 sequence is 16 residues long. The CDR3 DNA reads as TGTGCCACCAGCAGAGGTGGCAGGGACTTCTCCTACGAGCAGTACTTC. It translates to CATSRGGRDFSYEQYF.

The J gene is TRBJ1-5, the V gene TRBV6-5; D is possibly TRBD1 (5 bases). Germline CDR1 and CDR2: MNHEY and SVGAGI. Trimming pared 6 bases from V and 1 base from J, leaving 13 bases between. The CDR3 has 15 amino acids. DNA of the CDR3: TGTGCCAGCAGGGCGACAGTTTCCAGCAATCAGCCCCAGCATTTT. Amino acids: CASRATVSSNQPQHF.

This chain links TRBV10-2 with TRBJ1-1, with D unresolved. This CDR3 has 14 residues. Per the germline V gene, CDR1 is WSHSY and CDR2 is SAAADI. V was shortened by 2 bases and J by 1 base, with 8 bases between the two germline ends. This CDR3 is CASSEPRGNTEAFF. The DNA of the CDR3 is TGCGCCAGCAGTGAGCCGCGGGGGAACACTGAAGCTTTCTTT.

The chain has TRBV3-1 (or the pseudogene TRBV3-2) and TRBJ2-7; 7 positions match TRBD1. The CDR3 has 17 amino acids. Unmatched junction bases numbered 14, after V lost 1 base and J lost 5 bases. Germline-derived CDR1 and CDR2 are LGHDT and YNNKEL (reference sequence). CDR3 protein: CASSQAPNRQGRNEQYF. CDR3 DNA sequence: TGTGCCAGCAGCCAAGCCCCTAACCGACAGGGTAGGAACGAGCAGTACTTC.

The CDR3 region is CATYRGSYEQYF. The CDR3 DNA sequence: TGTGCCACGTATAGGGGTTCCTACGAGCAGTACTTC. The chain is built from TRBV6-5 and TRBJ2-7, with D possibly matching TRBD1 (5 bases). The CDR3 has 12 amino acids. V dropped 10 bases and J dropped 1 base, with 11 bases sitting between them. The germline V gene encodes CDR1 MNHEY and CDR2 SVGAGI.

CDR3 DNA sequence: TGTGCCATCAGTGAGTCCGCTAGCGGGAGGGTACGAGCGTACGAGCAGTACTTC. It yields the protein CAISESASGRVRAYEQYF. The chain uses TRBV10-3 and TRBJ2-7; 12 bases line up with TRBD2. Germline V gene sequence: CDR1 ENHRY, CDR2 SYGVKD. Losses at the gene ends were 0 bases for V and 4 bases for J; bases not matched to a gene: 10. This CDR3 has 18 amino acids.

V usage is TRBV29-1 and J usage is TRBJ2-5, with 7 bases aligning to TRBD1. The CDR3 is made up of 11 amino acids. Germline V gene sequence: CDR1 SQVTM, CDR2 ANQGSEA. The CDR3 spells CNRGSVETQYF. The CDR3 DNA reads as TGCAACAGGGGATCAGTTGAGACCCAGTACTTC. Using reference TRBV29-1 and TRBJ2-5 for the parts outside the CDR3, the full variable domain is SAVISQKPSRDICQRGTSLTIQCQVDSQVTMMFWYRQQPGQSLTLIATANQGSEATYESGFVIDKFPISRPNLTFSTLTVSNMSPEDSSIYLCNRGSVETQYFGPGTRLLVL.

The gene calls are TRBV6-1 and TRBJ1-4; 7 bases match TRBD1. This CDR3 contains 14 residues. In germline, CDR1 is MNHNS, CDR2 SASEGT. V lost 2 bases and J lost 9; bases outside the gene matches: 6. The CDR3 is CASSETTGTKKLFF. The CDR3 DNA follows: TGTGCCAGCAGTGAAACGACAGGGACCAAAAAACTGTTTTTT.

This clone was recorded a few times. CDR3 coding DNA: TGTGCCAGCAGCTTAGAGCGGGAGTACTCCTACGAGCAGTACTTC. Translated, it gives CASSLEREYSYEQYF. This chain links TRBV7-9 with TRBJ2-7; 8 bases line up with TRBD2. The CDR3 covers 15 residues. The trim removed 1 base at V and 0 bases at J, leaving 2 bases unmatched. Germline assignment: CDR1 SEHNR and CDR2 FQNEAQ (reference sequence).

V and J are TRBV18 and TRBJ1-2, with D possibly TRBD1 on 6 matching bases. Germline values: CDR1 KGHSH, CDR2 LQKENI. CDR3 length: 14 residues. Trimming took off 3 bases at V and 8 bases at J, with 16 bases between the two ends. Here the CDR3 reads CASSPNAGAVGYTF. The CDR3 nucleotides read TGTGCCAGCTCACCGAATGCGGGGGCGGTGGGCTACACCTTC.

This clone was observed a few times. The chain recombines TRBV19 with TRBJ1-2, with 9 positions matching TRBD1. In germline, CDR1 is LNHDA, CDR2 SQIVND (reference sequence). After removal of 4 bases from V and 6 bases from J, the junction contained 3 bases not matched to a gene. The CDR3 totals 13 residues. The CDR3 spells CASSRDRAHGYTF. In nucleotides, the CDR3 is TGTGCCAGTAGTAGGGACAGGGCGCATGGCTACACCTTC.

This clone was seen a handful of times. This chain links TRBV18 with TRBJ2-3; 12 nucleotides line up with TRBD2. The CDR3 runs to 17 residues. V was clipped by 5 bases and J by 0 bases; unmatched bases: 6. Per germline, CDR1 KGHSH and CDR2 LQKENI. The CDR3 DNA sequence: TGTGCCAGCTCAACTAGCGGGGGGTCCTCTAGCACAGATACGCAGTATTTT. Protein sequence: CASSTSGGSSSTDTQYF.

The chain uses TRBV11-2 and TRBJ2-3; D unclear. The CDR3 length is 12 residues. The V and J ends lost 1 base and 11 bases respectively, with 10 bases between them. Germline CDR1 SGHAT, CDR2 FQNNGV. CDR3: CASSLGALGQYF. The CDR3 nucleotides are TGTGCCAGCAGCTTAGGGGCACTGGGGCAGTATTTT.